The 9 T cell receptor beta chains in this list originate from one sample, sequenced in a study of T cells in Graves' hyperthyroidism and ophthalmopathy. Amplified TCR beta CDR3 regions came from RNA transcripts. HTBI primers drove first-round RT-PCR of the TCR CDR3. TCRdb fed the multiplex PCR reads into MiXCR, producing one record per CDR3 protein. In the table there are approximately 710,000 distinct CDR3 sequences, approximately 15% of which are singletons. Sequencing was carried out using blood. The receptors shown here come from a man aged 50-60 years with Graves' hyperthyroidism.

The rearrangement uses TRBV4-2 and TRBJ2-5; 12 bases match TRBD2. This CDR3 region has 16 residues. The ends lost 4 bases at V and 4 bases at J; junction bases unmatched: 7. CDR1 and CDR2 (germline): LGHNA, YNFKEQ. CDR3 in amino acids: CASSLRTSGTLETQYF. Written as DNA, the CDR3 is TGTGCCAGCAGCCTGCGGACTAGCGGGACTTTAGAGACCCAGTACTTC.

Many counts were recorded for this clonotype. The V and J genes are TRBV12-3 or TRBV12-4 and TRBJ2-2; D remains unclear. The CDR3 is 15 amino acids. Trimming shortened V by 6 bases and J by 5 bases, and 16 bases separated the two germline ends. The CDR3 DNA reads TGTGCCAGCAGCGTCGGGCGGACCCGGACCGGGGAGCTGTTTTTT. It is translated as CASSVGRTRTGELFF.

The table lists this clonotype with a few counts. The CDR3 region has the DNA TGTGCCAGCAGTGAATATCAGAGGGGGCGAGAGACCCAGTACTTC. This codes for CASSEYQRGRETQYF. The V gene is TRBV25-1, the J gene TRBJ2-5; TRBD1 matches at 7 bases. The CDR3 covers 15 residues. The V and J ends lost 0 bases and 4 bases, in that order; junction bases with no gene match: 5. The germline gives CDR1 MGHDK, CDR2 SYGVNS.

This CDR3 is CASSADRAGYTF. Written as DNA, the CDR3 is TGTGCCAGCTCGGCTGACAGAGCTGGCTACACCTTC. The chain combines TRBV18 with TRBJ1-2; tentative D call: TRBD1 (5 bases). The V end lost 6 bases, the J end lost 7 bases, and 12 bases lay between the germline ends. This CDR3 has 12 residues. Germline V gives CDR1 KGHSH, CDR2 LQKENI.

The sample holds a few counts of this clonotype. The rearrangement links TRBV12-3 or TRBV12-4 to TRBJ2-2; D not resolved. The CDR3 is 13 residues long. Trimming took off 5 bases at V and 5 bases at J, with 9 bases between the two ends. CDR3 nucleotides: TGTGCCAGCAGTCCTTTGGAGACCGGGGAGCTGTTTTTT. As protein: CASSPLETGELFF.

This clonotype appeared a few times. The chain carries TRBV7-2 and TRBJ2-7, with a possible D match to TRBD2 (6 bases). The CDR3 covers 17 residues. V was clipped by 5 bases and J by 0 bases, with 20 bases between them. CDR1 and CDR2 (germline): SGHTA, FQGNSA. The CDR3 DNA follows: TGTGCCAGCAGCCTAGTTCTAGCGCTAGACCCCTCCTACGAGCAGTACTTC. Amino acid sequence: CASSLVLALDPSYEQYF. The full variable domain, with the rest looked up from reference TRBV7-2 and TRBJ2-7, is GAGVSQSPSNKVTEKGKDVELRCDPISGHTALYWYRQSLGQGLEFLIYFQGNSAPDKSGLPSDRFSAERTGGSVSTLTIQRTQQEDSAVYLCASSLVLALDPSYEQYFGPGTRLTVT.

This clonotype was found a few times. The rearrangement uses TRBV28 and TRBJ2-7, with 14 bases fitting TRBD2. This CDR3 contains 16 residues. Germline V gives CDR1 MDHEN, CDR2 SYDVKM. With V trimmed by 4 bases and J by 4 bases, 6 bases remained unmatched. Here the CDR3 reads CASSSRGTSGSYEQYF. Here the CDR3 DNA reads TGTGCCAGCAGTTCAAGGGGGACTAGCGGGAGTTACGAGCAGTACTTC.

This clonotype came up many times. CDR3 sequence: CATSSRPWDEQFF. In nucleotides, the CDR3 is TGTGCCACCAGCTCCCGACCATGGGATGAGCAGTTCTTC. The V call is TRBV15, the J call TRBJ2-1, with D unresolved. Germline-derived CDR1 and CDR2 are LNHNV and YYDKDF (reference sequence). V shed 5 bases and J shed 8 bases, with 13 bases lying between them. The CDR3 is made up of 13 amino acids.

This clonotype occurred many times. This chain uses TRBV7-2 with TRBJ2-7; maybe TRBD1 (5 bases). The CDR3 is 14 amino acids. V was shortened by 3 bases and J by 6 bases, with 15 bases between the two germline ends. Per germline, CDR1 SGHTA and CDR2 FQGNSA. The CDR3 nucleotides read TGTGCCAGCAGCTTGGAGCTTTCAAGGGGCGAGCAGTACTTC. Residues: CASSLELSRGEQYF.